Reported below is one TCR beta chain. What this receptor recognizes is not known. No base qualities exist here, and no much larger clone lies one base off it. The data originate from a study of long-term antiretroviral therapy in people with HIV (dated by TCRdb to the early 2020s). Some background on the complete study: The earliest samples were collected about a decade before the 2015 WHO recommendation for immediate ART, when ART was typically delayed until CD4 counts fell. A retrospective serial study tested whether ART initiation and durable HIV suppression were associated with changes in peripheral blood TRB repertoire composition and diversity. The cohort contributed about 200 cryopreserved PBMC samples from about 31 adults with confirmed HIV infection, collected serially over a mean of approximately 6 years (range 1-12). Among the approximately 30 participants with HIV, about 11 were female. No cross-contamination during QIAcube processing was shown when test extractions of a monoclonal T-cell line were performed alongside fewer than 40 polyclonal samples.

To be included, a participant needed at least one PBMC sample from before ART initiation plus at least two post-ART samples. Every participant with HIV received treatment in the United States of America. Before DNA extraction, cryopreserved samples of about 0.9-10 million PBMC were thawed and then washed. At the time of the earliest PBMC sample for each participant with HIV, ages ranged from roughly 20 to 60 years. Each participant contributed PBMC samples from 1-4 timepoints before ART initiation and 2-8 timepoints after ART initiation, with a median of 7 samples. For every participant, serial HIV viral load, CD4+ T-cell count, ART history and demographic data were obtained. Using a Qiagen kit on a QIAcube, genomic DNA was extracted from unsorted PBMC, with samples processed in batches of 12. The full study reports these points: The samples were dated from about 2003 to 2017, and the ART regimens that were used may be less effective than current ART regimens. Inferences about post-ART repertoire changes are limited because no data were available on ART adherence, viral resistance or therapy changes. Because cell numbers in pre-ART samples were limited, unsorted PBMC were profiled instead of sorted CD4+ and CD8+ T cells. Starting ART was linked to a significant rise in TRB diversity, yet even after long-term ART the diversity remained significantly lower than in transplant donor controls. CDR3 length ranges in HIV repertoires were narrower than in controls, and network structure suggested an antigen-experienced repertoire with only a slight naive shift after ART. Since PBMC availability was limited, sequencing covered only the TCR beta chain, with no alpha chain pairing. The repertoire was dominated across all time points by expanded TRB clones identified before ART initiation, although this dominance was seen to fluctuate and to decrease in many PLHIV after ART.

A distance of 19 bases separates the germline ends of V and J, which lose 3 bases and 2 bases respectively. From the germline V gene, CDR1 is SQVTM and CDR2 is ANQGSEA. The CDR3 runs 16 amino acids, cysteine and phenylalanine included. Kept here is only the CDR3 DNA, which spans 48 bases and is read in frame from base 1. Sequencing of the TRB variable region was done with the immunoSEQ hsTCRB v3.0 assay at survey level resolution. The targeted TRB sequencing depth was about 40,000-55,000 T-cell genomes per sample. An Illumina MiSeq with a v3 150-cycle kit was used to sequence the pooled TRB libraries. In the authors' own workflow: Repertoire analysis ran in R within a reproducible Nextflow workflow covering QC, data transformation and analysis. LymphoSeq2, an R package for exploring AIRR-Seq data, was used to implement the custom analyses. Several samples that yielded fewer than 5000 total TRB sequences were excluded, so that about 200 HIV repertoires were analyzed. Among the 170 to 200 HIV repertoires that were kept, 59 were collected before ART initiation and some 130 were collected after ART initiation. Each repertoire was downsampled to 5000 TRB nucleotide sequences, and summary statistics were averaged across 100 downsampling iterations. The analysis kept only TRB sequences whose CDR3 regions were at least seven amino acids long. Diversity was measured with a Shannon entropy-derived clonality score and the Gini coefficient. In repertoire networks, the top 5000 CDR3 amino acid sequences were linked whenever an edit distance of one separated two sequences. GLIPH2 predicted antigen specificity groups and MHC restriction for TRB CDR3 amino acid sequences. To flag known CMV, EBV, HIV or tissue antigen associations, CDR3 amino acid sequences were matched against VDJdb and McPAS-TCR. Pre-ART, post-ART and control groups were compared with Wilcoxon signed-rank tests and Holm-Bonferroni correction. TCRdb carries this immuneACCESS record with in-frame sequences only. Its versions omit some clonotypes, under half of them owing to an unresolved V gene in the studies checked, with the rest unexplained. V and J calls and clone size are given by that table; D and trimming were obtained from the DNA. In all, the sample holds about 27,000 clones, and 85% of those were seen once. The top ten clonotypes cover 8% to 9.5% of the sample.

Sample: unsorted PBMCs, taken 2.3 years after starting antiretroviral therapy. The sequence derives from a man aged 35 to 55 with HIV. The chain uses TRBV29-1 and TRBJ2-5; the D call could be TRBD1 or TRBD2, with each sharing 5 bases. The nucleotide sequence is given as TGCAGCGTTGAGTGGGACCGCGAGGATTTTCAAGAGACCCAGTACTTC. Its amino acids are CSVEWDREDFQETQYF.